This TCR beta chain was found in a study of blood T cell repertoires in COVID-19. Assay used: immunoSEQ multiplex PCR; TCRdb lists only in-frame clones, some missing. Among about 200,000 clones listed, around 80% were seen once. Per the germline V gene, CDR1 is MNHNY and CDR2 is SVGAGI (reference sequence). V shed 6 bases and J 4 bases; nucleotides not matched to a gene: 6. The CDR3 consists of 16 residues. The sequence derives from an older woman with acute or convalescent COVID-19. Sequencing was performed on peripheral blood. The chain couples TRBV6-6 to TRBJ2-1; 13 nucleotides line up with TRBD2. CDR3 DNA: TGTGCCAGCAGCCGGACTAGCGGGAGTAATTACAATGAGCAGTTCTTC. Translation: CASSRTSGSNYNEQFF.